This TCR beta chain appears in the sequencing data of a study of a mutant IDH1 vaccine in newly diagnosed glioma. The overall study: In some groups vaccination began 4-6 weeks post-radiotherapy; others received it with temozolomide. Before enrollment, patients got radiotherapy alone, temozolomide alone, or mostly the combination.

Described time point: week 35, safety follow-up. Every vaccine dose comprised 300 ug of mutant IDH1 20-mer peptide plus topical imiquimod. Patients in the study were vaccinated eight times, receiving shots in weeks 1, 3, 5, 7, 11, 15, 19 and 23. Some clones are missing from TCRdb's copy, which holds only in-frame ones; the method was immunoSEQ multiplex PCR. Here the sample spans tens of thousands of clones, more than 80% being singletons. Comment on this clone: The target antigen is unknown.

Per germline, CDR1 GTSNPN and CDR2 SVGIG (reference sequence). The CDR3 covers 11 residues. The V end lost 4 bases, the J end lost 15 bases, and 16 bases lay between the germline ends. Source: PBMCs, taken from a glioma patient whose treatment included an IDH1 peptide vaccine. The sequence was collected from a middle-aged man with glioma. This rearrangement joins TRBV30 to TRBJ2-1; D might be TRBD1 (6 bases). The CDR3 region has the DNA TGTGCCTGGAACTCTAGAGGGGGTTTGTTCTTC. Its translation is CAWNSRGGLFF.